The 2 T cell receptor beta chains listed next were all sequenced from one sample in a study of naive and memory T cell subsets (dated by TCRdb to the late 2010s). Summary of the overall study and its limitations: Naive repertoires, especially CD8, contained a few larger clonotypes, possibly memory cells re-expressing CD45RA.

Library preparation was by UMI-ligation and nested PCR. The instrument was an Illumina MiSeq. The beta constant-region primer consisted of an equimolar mixture of two oligonucleotides that together covered TRBC1 and TRBC2. Four rounds of PCR, combining the SP2 primer with nested alpha and beta constant-region primers, were used to amplify the ligated cDNA. Using fastp at Q25 and MiXCR, TCRdb reprocessed the public reads and kept productive beta chains. CDR3 protein duplicates are merged, each entry listing the most common genes and DNA. The sample records roughly 97,000 distinct CDR3 sequences, about 14% of which are singletons. The top ten constitute roughly 2.8% of the sample. The antigens for these receptors are not known. Sequencing used naive CD8+ T cells from blood. The sample's cell subset or site label, in plain terms: naive T cells, CD45RA high CD27+. All receptors derive from a human donor in good health.

The chain is built from TRBV20-1 and TRBJ2-1, with 7 bases lining up with TRBD2. Trimming took 6 bases from V and 4 from J; bases not matched to a gene: 9. The CDR3 covers 14 residues. Germline assignment: CDR1 DFQATT and CDR2 SNEGSKA (reference sequence). For the CDR3, the DNA is TGCAGTGCAGAACTAGCGTATTCATACAATGAGCAGTTCTTC. Amino acid sequence: CSAELAYSYNEQFF.

This clonotype has just a few counts. The genes are TRBV5-4 and TRBJ2-7; D gene unclear. Germline values: CDR1 SGHNT, CDR2 YYREEE (reference sequence). This CDR3 contains 13 residues. V lost 0 bases and J 4 bases, leaving 8 bases between the germline ends. CDR3 amino acids: CASSLGQMYEQYF. CDR3 nucleotides: TGTGCCAGCAGCTTGGGACAAATGTACGAGCAGTACTTC.